This TCR beta chain appears in the sequencing data of a study of T cells after yellow fever vaccination. On the study more broadly: The authors prepared low-cell-number fractions using SMART-Seq v4 Ultra Low Input. Regarding the study as a whole: Although the secondary response was weaker, it peaked faster, at day 5 versus 15. Most primary-vaccination clones reappeared after the booster (about 97% CD4, 88% CD8).

In making TCR cDNA, 5'RACE template switching added a universal primer site and UMIs to it. TCRdb reanalysed the 5' RACE reads using MiXCR and keeps one entry per CDR3 protein. Of almost 30,000 distinct CDR3 sequences listed, around 5% were seen once; the top ten hold approximately 39%. The table lists this clonotype with many counts. Its antigen is as yet unknown. Trimming took 2 bases from V and 4 from J; bases not matched to a gene: 7. Germline CDR1 and CDR2: LNHNV and YYDKDF (reference sequence). This CDR3 contains 15 residues. This clonotype was obtained from a man aged 25-45 years who received the YFV17D yellow fever vaccine. Sequencing used CD8+ T cells sorted from PBMCs, obtained 10 days after the yellow fever booster vaccination. The rearrangement links TRBV15 to TRBJ2-7; TRBD1 matches at 8 bases. The chain's CDR3 is CATSRRGQGGYEQYF. The CDR3 DNA follows: TGTGCCACCAGCAGACGAGGACAGGGTGGGTACGAGCAGTACTTC.